Listed here are 24 T cell receptor beta chains from one sample, sequenced in a study of blood T cells in healthy people across ages. A second about 7 to 12 cycle PCR used barcoded and J-beta primers. Each CDR3 protein gets one entry after TCRdb re-called the 5' RACE reads with MiXCR. The table lists more than 800,000 distinct CDR3 sequences, under 30% of them singletons. The sample consisted of blood. Receptors originate from an elderly woman in good health.

This clonotype came up many times. The chain links TRBV27 to TRBJ2-5; TRBD2 aligns across 7 bases. V lost 7 bases, J lost 0 bases, and 8 bases stayed unmatched. Per germline, CDR1 MNHEY and CDR2 SMNVEV (reference sequence). The CDR3 has 15 amino acids. CDR3 protein: CASMRWGGNQETQYF. CDR3 nucleotides: TGTGCCAGCATGCGATGGGGAGGGAACCAAGAGACCCAGTACTTC.

This clonotype occurred a few times. This chain links TRBV7-2 with TRBJ1-6, with TRBD1 matching 8 bases. This CDR3 contains 16 residues. Trimming at V came to 6 bases and at J to 2 bases, leaving 6 bases not matched to a gene. The V gene's germline CDR1 is SGHTA and CDR2 FQGNSA. CDR3 nucleotides: TGTGCCAGCAGTTACAGGGGGTTGACCTATAATTCACCCCTCCACTTT. Its protein is CASSYRGLTYNSPLHF. Together with reference TRBV7-2 and TRBJ1-6, the CDR3 gives the full variable domain: GAGVSQSPSNKVTEKGKDVELRCDPISGHTALYWYRQSLGQGLEFLIYFQGNSAPDKSGLPSDRFSAERTGGSVSTLTIQRTQQEDSAVYLCASSYRGLTYNSPLHFGNGTRLTVT.

This clonotype appeared many times. This chain joins TRBV10-3 and TRBJ2-7; 10 bases fit TRBD1. The CDR3 runs to 12 residues. V shed 6 bases and J 4 bases; nucleotides not matched to a gene: 0. CDR1 is ENHRY, CDR2 SYGVKD, per germline. The CDR3 DNA reads as TGTGCCATCAGGGGACAGGGGTACGAGCAGTACTTC. Translated: CAIRGQGYEQYF.

Note on this clonotype: A much larger clone differs by one base, so this may be a read error. The CDR3 region has the DNA TGTGCCGGCAGCAAAGACAGTCCTTACGAAGCTTTCTTT. It yields the protein CAGSKDSPYEAFF. The gene calls are TRBV7-2 and TRBJ1-1, with D perhaps matching TRBD1 (5 bases). Germline CDR1 is SGHTA and CDR2 is FQGNSA. CDR3 length: 13 residues.

A word on this clonotype: A read error may account for a junction end that differs from germline. The rearrangement uses TRBV10-3 and TRBJ2-3, with D tentatively TRBD1 (5 bases). CDR1 ENHRY and CDR2 SYGVKD come from the germline V gene. The CDR3 consists of 14 residues. The chain's CDR3 is CAIRESGITDTQYF. CDR3 coding DNA: TGTGCCATCAGGGAGTCAGGGATCACAGATACGCAGTATTTT.

There are a few counts of this clonotype. The chain joins TRBV7-2 to TRBJ2-2; D ambiguous. The CDR3 has 16 residues. V was cut by 2 bases and J by 0 bases, with 10 bases left in between. Looked up from germline, CDR1 is SGHTA and CDR2 is FQGNSA. CDR3 sequence: CASSLMATANTGELFF. The CDR3 DNA sequence: TGTGCCAGCAGCTTAATGGCCACTGCGAACACCGGGGAGCTGTTTTTT.

Ten or more counts support this clonotype. The V gene is TRBV6-5, the J gene TRBJ1-6, with a weak D call TRBD1 (6 bases). The CDR3 runs 14 residues. Trimming stripped 2 bases from V and 7 bases from J, with 9 bases between. Germline assignment: CDR1 MNHEY and CDR2 SVGAGI. CDR3: CASSYNTGNSPLHF. The CDR3, as DNA: TGTGCCAGCAGTTACAACACAGGGAATTCACCCCTCCACTTT.

In this sample, this clonotype turned up many times. The rearrangement links TRBV6-2 or TRBV6-3 to TRBJ2-7; 8 nucleotides agree with TRBD1. V lost 2 bases and J lost 3; bases outside the gene matches: 6. Germline lookup yields CDR1 MNHEY and CDR2 SVGEGT. The CDR3 consists of 15 residues. The DNA for the CDR3 is TGTGCCAGCAGTTACGGGATCGGACAGGGCTACGAGCAGTACTTC. Translated, it gives CASSYGIGQGYEQYF.

The rearrangement links TRBV6-2 or TRBV6-3 to TRBJ1-1; D ambiguous. CDR3 length: 16 amino acids. V was pared by 3 bases and J by 2 bases, with 16 bases between. Germline V lookup: CDR1 MNHEY, CDR2 SVGEGT. CDR3 bases: TGTGCCAGCAGTTATTCTCTCTCGACTGGTAACACTGAAGCTTTCTTT. Translating gives CASSYSLSTGNTEAFF.

This clonotype was detected ten times or more. V gene TRBV28 combines with J gene TRBJ2-5, with D possibly matching TRBD2 (5 bases). The germline CDR1 and CDR2 sequences are MDHEN and SYDVKM. The CDR3 spans 12 residues. V lost 6 bases and J lost 5, with 10 bases in between. The CDR3 nucleotides read TGTGCCAGCAGCCGGGGTTGGGAGACCCAGTACTTC. Amino acid sequence: CASSRGWETQYF.

This clonotype was picked up many times. A much larger clone lies a single base off, so this may be a read error. The chain links TRBV6-2 or TRBV6-3 to TRBJ1-2; 12 bases map to TRBD1. Germline V gene lookup returns CDR1 MNHEY and CDR2 SVGEGT. V trimming: 7 bases; J trimming: 12 bases; junction bases outside the gene matches: 9. CDR3 length: 13 residues. The CDR3 DNA reads TGTGCCAGCAAGGTCCGGGACAGGGGGCCGGACACCTTC. Translating gives CASKVRDRGPDTF.

This sequence joins TRBV20-1 and TRBJ1-3; D not resolved. Germline CDR1 reads DFQATT; CDR2 reads SNEGSKA (reference sequence). The V and J ends lost 6 bases and 3 bases respectively, with 15 bases between them. The length of the CDR3 is 14 residues. The CDR3 region has the DNA TGCAGTGCCCTGGCGCGGGAAAGTGGAAACACCATATATTTT. As protein: CSALARESGNTIYF.

This clonotype has ten or more counts. This chain joins TRBV5-1 and TRBJ2-1, with 12 nucleotides matching TRBD1. The CDR3 runs to 14 residues. Germline V lookup: CDR1 SGHRS, CDR2 YFSETQ. V was pared by 4 bases and J by 8 bases, with 4 bases of the junction left unmatched. CDR3 in DNA: TGCGCCAGCAGCCCGGGACAGGGGGCCCATGAGCAGTTCTTC. Protein product: CASSPGQGAHEQFF.

Turning to this clonotype: This may stem from a read error, because a much larger clone lies one nucleotide away. This chain connects TRBV13 to TRBJ2-3, with D possibly matching TRBD2 (5 bases). The CDR3 consists of 16 residues. The germline CDR1 and CDR2 sequences are PRHDT and FYEKMQ (reference sequence). The CDR3 DNA reads TGTGCCGGCAGCTTAGGTCGGGGAACTAGCACAGATACGCAGTATTTT. Amino acids: CAGSLGRGTSTDTQYF.

This clonotype appeared a few times. The V call is TRBV20-1, the J call TRBJ2-7, with D possibly being TRBD1 (5 bases). The CDR3 consists of 14 residues. Germline V gene lookup returns CDR1 DFQATT and CDR2 SNEGSKA (reference sequence). The CDR3 DNA reads TGCAGAGTTAGGATTGGGGCGGCATACAATGAGCAGTACTTC. It codes for CRVRIGAAYNEQYF.

This clonotype was seen only a few times. Here the CDR3 DNA reads TGTGCCAGCTCACAGACAGGCAGCTCTGGGGCCAACGTCCTGACTTTC. Amino acids: CASSQTGSSGANVLTF. The chain uses TRBV18 and TRBJ2-6, with a weak D call TRBD1 (6 bases). Germline V lookup: CDR1 KGHSH, CDR2 LQKENI. The CDR3 loop spans 16 amino acids. Trimming cost V 4 bases and J 0 bases, with 10 bases left between them.

This clonotype has more than one count but fewer than ten. The rearrangement links TRBV20-1 to TRBJ2-1; D is undetermined. There are 14 residues in the CDR3. Trimming took off 1 base at V and 9 bases at J, with 16 bases between the two ends. Germline lookup yields CDR1 DFQATT and CDR2 SNEGSKA (reference sequence). CDR3 in DNA: TGCAGTGCTAGAGGGAGCCGCCCCCGAGGTGAGCAGTTCTTC. Amino acids: CSARGSRPRGEQFF.

This clonotype was seen repeatedly, ten times or more. V gene TRBV12-3 or TRBV12-4 combines with J gene TRBJ2-7; D unresolved. Trimming pared 3 bases from V and 0 bases from J, leaving 9 bases between. The CDR3 runs to 14 residues. The CDR3 spells CASSFGQSSYEQYF. CDR3 DNA: TGTGCCAGCAGTTTTGGTCAGAGCTCCTACGAGCAGTACTTC.

This clonotype was seen only once. J is TRBJ2-1 and V is TRBV6-5, with 7 bases fitting TRBD2. V was clipped by 0 bases and J by 5 bases; unmatched bases: 4. This CDR3 contains 15 residues. CDR1 and CDR2 from the germline V gene are MNHEY and SVGAGI. CDR3 sequence (DNA): TGTGCCAGCAGTTACTCAGGGACTACTGACAATGAGCAGTTCTTC. Amino acid sequence: CASSYSGTTDNEQFF.

This clonotype was detected many times. V gene TRBV20-1 combines with J gene TRBJ1-6; 7 positions match TRBD1. V lost 2 bases to trimming and J lost 7 bases; unmatched junction nucleotides: 8. The V gene's germline CDR1 is DFQATT and CDR2 SNEGSKA (reference sequence). This CDR3 spans 15 amino acids. The DNA of the CDR3 is TGCAGTGCTAGACCTCTGCAGGGGGAGAATTCACCCCTCCACTTT. The encoded protein is CSARPLQGENSPLHF.

In this sample, this clonotype turned up once. V usage is TRBV7-2 and J usage is TRBJ2-7; D not resolved. The germline V and J ends were trimmed by 2 bases and 3 bases, with 11 bases remaining between them. The CDR3 runs 14 residues. Germline-derived CDR1 and CDR2 are SGHTA and FQGNSA. Here the CDR3 DNA reads TGTGCCAGCAGCTTAAGGCAGGCCTACTACGAGCAGTACTTC. Encoded protein: CASSLRQAYYEQYF. Using reference TRBV7-2 and TRBJ2-7 for the parts outside the CDR3, the full variable domain is GAGVSQSPSNKVTEKGKDVELRCDPISGHTALYWYRQSLGQGLEFLIYFQGNSAPDKSGLPSDRFSAERTGGSVSTLTIQRTQQEDSAVYLCASSLRQAYYEQYFGPGTRLTVT.

V usage is TRBV15 and J usage is TRBJ2-7; TRBD2 matches at 7 bases. The junction had 6 bases not matched to a gene; V was cut back by 1 base and J by 0 bases. The germline V gene encodes CDR1 LNHNV and CDR2 YYDKDF (reference sequence). CDR3 length equals 16 residues. The CDR3 DNA reads TGTGCCACCAGCAGAGCGGGAGGCCCCAGCTCCTACGAGCAGTACTTC. Translation gives CATSRAGGPSSYEQYF.

Worth noting for this clonotype: One junction end disagrees with the germline gene, perhaps due to a read error. This chain connects TRBV20-1 to TRBJ2-5; TRBD2 might be the D (6 bases). The better agreement between TRBJ2-7 and the DNA end casts doubt on the J call. CDR3 length: 14 residues. Germline CDR1 reads DFQATT; CDR2 reads SNEGSKA (reference sequence). CDR3 region: CGARGGDRLYEQYF. The CDR3 DNA is TGCGGTGCTAGAGGCGGGGATAGGTTGTACGAGCAGTACTTC.

The J gene is TRBJ2-7, the V gene TRBV3-1, with D perhaps matching TRBD2 (5 bases). CDR1 and CDR2 (germline): LGHDT, YNNKEL (reference sequence). The CDR3 is 15 amino acids. V lost 1 base to trimming and J lost 10 bases, with 20 bases between them. The CDR3 protein is CASSQGAGPGENQYF. For the CDR3, the DNA is TGTGCCAGCAGCCAAGGGGCAGGCCCTGGGGAGAACCAGTACTTC.